These T cell receptor beta chains were read from a single sample in a study of blood T cells in healthy people across ages. One entry per CDR3 protein, called by TCRdb with MiXCR from the 5' RACE reads. The table shows over 600,000 distinct CDR3 sequences, with roughly 20% occurring only once. Source material: blood. Receptors originate from a man aged 65 to 85 in good health. Both conserved end residues are part of each CDR3. Each record gives: clone size, V gene, J gene, D gene, CDR3 DNA, CDR3 protein. A D gene is named only where the DNA matches it firmly. For some rows the clone size is stated as once, few or many, or as a class when expanded; others skip it.

.,TRBV20-1,TRBJ2-7,.,TGCAGTGCTCCATTGGGCCGGGGCCACGAGCAGTACTTC,CSAPLGRGHEQYF
.,TRBV3-1,TRBJ1-2,.,TGTGCCAGCAGCCTGCCCCAGGCAATGGGTGGCTACACCTTC,CASSLPQAMGGYTF
.,TRBV5-1,TRBJ1-4,.,TGCGCCAGCAGCGCCCCAGGGGCAGCTAATGAAAAACTGTTTTTT,CASSAPGAANEKLFF
.,TRBV28,TRBJ2-1,.,TGTGCCAGCAGTTTACACCCCTCTTTGGGCAGAGGTTACAATGAGCAGTTCTTC,CASSLHPSLGRGYNEQFF
.,TRBV6-5,TRBJ2-6,.,TGTGCCAGCAGCAGGCCTAACTCTGGGGCCAACGTCCTGACTTTC,CASSRPNSGANVLTF
.,TRBV20-1,TRBJ2-1,TRBD2,TGCAGTGCTAGCCTTAAGACTAGCGGGAGAGGCGAGCAGTTCTTC,CSASLKTSGRGEQFF
few,TRBV2,TRBJ2-4,.,TGTGCCAGCAGTGGGTACCTCCGGGACATTCAGTACTTC,CASSGYLRDIQYF
few,TRBV9,TRBJ2-7,TRBD2,TGTGCCAGCAGCGTAGGTAGCGGGAGGTCCAGCGAGCAGTACTTC,CASSVGSGRSSEQYF
few,TRBV2,TRBJ2-7,TRBD1,TGTGCCAGCAGGGACCCAGGGGGCGCGATCTACGAGCAGTACTTC,CASRDPGGAIYEQYF
.,TRBV7-2,TRBJ1-1,.,TGTGCCACTTTGAGGACAGAGTTGAACACTGAAGCTTTCTTT,CATLRTELNTEAFF
.,TRBV20-1,TRBJ1-5,TRBD1,TGCAGTGCTAGAGGGGGACAGGGAGTCAATCAGCCCCAGCATTTT,CSARGGQGVNQPQHF
few,TRBV20-1,TRBJ2-3,TRBD2,TGCAGTGCCCAGCCCCCGGGACTAGCGGGATATACGCAGTATTTT,CSAQPPGLAGYTQYF
few,TRBV27,TRBJ2-6,.,TGTGCCAGCAGTTATGCAGGGCTCTCTGGGGCCAACGTCCTGACTTTC,CASSYAGLSGANVLTF
few,TRBV20-1,TRBJ2-3,TRBD1,TGCAGTGCTACCTCCCCGGGACAGGGGATTACAGATACGCAGTATTTT,CSATSPGQGITDTQYF
.,TRBV18,TRBJ2-7,.,TGTGCCAGCTCGGCATTGGGGGGGACAGAAAACTACGAGCAGTACTTC,CASSALGGTENYEQYF
.,TRBV20-1,TRBJ2-3,.,TGCAGTGCTAGGGGACCAGGGGTAGATACGCAGTATTTT,CSARGPGVDTQYF
.,TRBV7-9,TRBJ2-5,.,TGTGCCAGCAGCTTAGAAGTGGGACGGACCCAAGAGACCCAGTACTTC,CASSLEVGRTQETQYF
few,TRBV29-1,TRBJ2-1,TRBD2,TGCAGCTGCGGGAGTAGCTCCTACAATGAGCAGTTCTTC,CSCGSSSYNEQFF
.,TRBV20-1,TRBJ2-1,TRBD2,TGCAGTGCTAGAGACCCGGGAGGGTCATTTTACAATGAGCAGTTCTTC,CSARDPGGSFYNEQFF
few,TRBV21-1,TRBJ2-7,.,TGTGCCAGCAGCAAAGTGCTGGGACTAGCGGGAGTATACGAGCAGTACTTC,CASSKVLGLAGVYEQYF
once,TRBV4-2,TRBJ2-1,.,TGTGCCAGCAGCCGCAGGGGGGACGAGCAGTTCTTC,CASSRRGDEQFF
.,TRBV21-1,TRBJ2-1,.,TGTGCCAGCAACGGGACAGGGGGCAATGAGCAGTTCTTC,CASNGTGGNEQFF
.,TRBV9,TRBJ2-7,.,TGTGCCAGCAGCGTAGGGCCAGCCGTTCTGAACGAGCAGTACTTC,CASSVGPAVLNEQYF
.,TRBV2,TRBJ1-1,.,TGTGCCAGCAGTGTAGAGACGGTGAACACTGAAGCTTTCTTT,CASSVETVNTEAFF
few,TRBV3-1,TRBJ2-2,.,TGTGCCAGCAGCCAAGGAGGTCCAGGGGCGAACACCGGGGAGCTGTTTTTT,CASSQGGPGANTGELFF
many,TRBV5-1,TRBJ2-1,TRBD2,TGCGCCAGCAGCGCAATATCCGGGACTAGCGGCAATGAGCAGTTCTTC,CASSAISGTSGNEQFF
.,TRBV30,TRBJ2-5,.,TGTGCCTGGAGTGCTAGCAGCGTCACCCAGTACTTC,CAWSASSVTQYF
many,TRBV5-1,TRBJ1-1,.,TGTGCCAGCAGTTTAGGGGAGAACACTGAAGCTTTCTTT,CASSLGENTEAFF
few,TRBV28,TRBJ2-3,.,TGTGCCAGCAGTGTAATCGGAGAGCGCACAGATACGCAGTATTTT,CASSVIGERTDTQYF
few,TRBV10-3,TRBJ2-3,TRBD2,TGTGCCACCGGACTAGCGGGAGGGCACGGAGATACGCAGTATTTT,CATGLAGGHGDTQYF
.,TRBV6-6,TRBJ1-2,TRBD1,TGTGCCAGCAGTGCAACAGGGGGCGATGGCTACACCTTC,CASSATGGDGYTF
.,TRBV6-5,TRBJ1-1,.,TGTGCCAGCAGGCTAACGGGGAACACTGAAGCTTTCTTT,CASRLTGNTEAFF
few,TRBV20-1,TRBJ2-5,TRBD2,TGCAGTGTAGAGCCCGGGACTAGCGGGATCTTGAAGACCCAGTACTTC,CSVEPGTSGILKTQYF
few,TRBV11-2,TRBJ2-3,.,TGTGCCAGCAGCTTGGCGTCGAGGGAAGATACGCAGTATTTT,CASSLASREDTQYF
few,TRBV20-1,TRBJ1-1,.,TGCAGTGCTAGCGCCCCTGGGGGGGGTACTGAAGCTTTCTTT,CSASAPGGGTEAFF
.,TRBV18,TRBJ2-5,TRBD1,TGTGCCGGCTCACACCTCGGACAGGGCCAAGAGACCCAGTACTTC,CAGSHLGQGQETQYF
.,TRBV7-9,TRBJ1-5,.,TGTGCCAGCAGCCCCGGGGACGCCAGCAATCAGCCCCAGCATTTT,CASSPGDASNQPQHF
few,TRBV28,TRBJ2-4,TRBD2,TGTGCCAGCAGGCCAGCCGGGACTAGCAACATTCGGTACTTC,CASRPAGTSNIRYF
.,TRBV7-8,TRBJ2-2,.,TGTGCCAGCAGCAGTCCGGACGTCGCTACGAACACCGGGGAGCTGTTTTTT,CASSSPDVATNTGELFF
.,TRBV29-1,TRBJ1-2,.,TGCAGCGTTGGAGCGTGGGGTGACTACACCTTC,CSVGAWGDYTF
few,TRBV28,TRBJ1-5,.,TGTGCCAGCAGTTCCCTTGGACAGCCCCAGCATTTT,CASSSLGQPQHF
few,TRBV20-1,TRBJ2-4,.,TGCAGTGCTAGAGATCTTGGCCGAGAGCTCAAAAACATTCAGTACTTC,CSARDLGRELKNIQYF
.,TRBV6-1,TRBJ2-2,TRBD1,TGTGCCAGCAGGGACAGGGTAAACACCGGGGAGCTGTTTTTT,CASRDRVNTGELFF
few,TRBV7-9,TRBJ1-4,.,TGTGCCAGCAGCGGCCCAGGCCCTAGTGAGGAACTGTTTTTT,CASSGPGPSEELFF
.,TRBV5-1,TRBJ1-4,TRBD1,TGCGCCAGCAGCGAGGGACAGATTTTTAATGAAAAACTGTTTTTT,CASSEGQIFNEKLFF
.,TRBV7-9,TRBJ2-5,TRBD1,TGTGCCAGCAGCCTACAACAGGGGAAAGAGACCCAGTACTTC,CASSLQQGKETQYF
few,TRBV28,TRBJ2-7,.,TGTGCCAGCTCAGGGGGGACGGTAACCTACGAGCAGTACTTC,CASSGGTVTYEQYF
.,TRBV29-1,TRBJ2-3,TRBD2,TGCAGCGTTGTCAGCGGGATAACCACAGATACGCAGTATTTT,CSVVSGITTDTQYF
few,TRBV7-2,TRBJ2-5,TRBD2,TGTGCCAGCAGCTTGGAGACTAGCGGGTTCGGGACCCAGTACTTC,CASSLETSGFGTQYF
few,TRBV29-1,TRBJ2-7,TRBD1,TGCAGCGCTTGGACAGGCAATTCCTACGAGCAGTACTTC,CSAWTGNSYEQYF
.,TRBV7-6,TRBJ1-2,TRBD1,TGTGCCAGCAGCACCCTGACAGGGTCTTTAGCTAACTATGGCTACACCTTC,CASSTLTGSLANYGYTF
.,TRBV5-1,TRBJ2-2,TRBD2,TGCGCCAGCAGCTTGGAAGCGCGGGGGAGTGCCGGGGAGCTGTTTTTT,CASSLEARGSAGELFF
.,TRBV20-1,TRBJ2-6,.,TGCAGTGCTGGACCCTCTGGGGCCAACGTCCTGACTTTC,CSAGPSGANVLTF
.,TRBV12-5,TRBJ2-2,.,TGTGCTAGTGGTTCCTACACCCACCAGGAGCTGTTTTTT,CASGSYTHQELFF